Following are 5 T cell receptor beta chains from one sample sequenced in a study of technical replicates of blood from several donors. Clones were sequenced by immunoSEQ multiplex PCR, and TCRdb holds only the in-frame ones, with some missing. The sample lists 60,000 to 85,000 clones; roughly 94% were seen once. Sequencing input: T cells isolated from PBMCs. The receptors were sampled from a human donor in good health.

This clone has a handful of counts. This chain joins TRBV5-3 and TRBJ2-5; TRBD1 is a possible D gene (5 bases). TRBV5-3 is an ORF, with its function uncertain. This CDR3 comprises 14 residues. The germline V and J ends were trimmed by 4 bases and 5 bases, with 15 bases remaining between them. The CDR3 loop is CARSRAGLEETQYF. CDR3 in DNA: TGTGCCAGAAGCCGCGCAGGGCTAGAGGAGACCCAGTACTTC.

The chain has TRBV5-1 and TRBJ2-1, with D possibly TRBD2 on 6 matching bases. The V gene lost 6 bases and the J gene lost 7 bases, with 23 bases spanning the gap. The CDR3 covers 16 residues. CDR1 SGHRS and CDR2 YFSETQ come from the germline V gene. CDR3 nucleotides: TGCGCCAGCACCCCTGGAGGGCTAGCTGGAGTTAATGAGCAGTTCTTC. Translating it yields CASTPGGLAGVNEQFF.

The gene calls are TRBV19 and TRBJ1-3, with unresolved D. CDR1 is LNHDA, CDR2 SQIVND, per germline (reference sequence). This CDR3 region has 13 residues. V dropped 6 bases and J dropped 4 bases, with 10 bases sitting between them. The CDR3 protein is CASRPSGGNTIYF. The DNA for the CDR3 is TGTGCCAGTAGGCCCTCGGGAGGAAACACCATATATTTT.

In nucleotides, the CDR3 is TGCGCCAGCAGCTGGGACGGACAGGGGGCCTCTGGAAACACCATATATTTT. This translates into CASSWDGQGASGNTIYF. The rearrangement joins TRBV5-1 to TRBJ1-3; 11 positions agree with TRBD1. The V gene end was trimmed by 3 bases and the J gene end by 0 bases; junction bases not matched to a gene: 5. The germline CDR1 and CDR2 sequences are SGHRS and YFSETQ. This CDR3 spans 17 amino acids. Combining the CDR3 with reference TRBV5-1 and TRBJ1-3 gives the whole variable domain KAGVTQTPRYLIKTRGQQVTLSCSPISGHRSVSWYQQTPGQGLQFLFEYFSETQRNKGNFPGRFSGRQFSNSRSEMNVSTLELGDSALYLCASSWDGQGASGNTIYFGEGSWLTVV.

The chain is built from TRBV7-9 and TRBJ2-3; D is ambiguous. There are 13 residues in the CDR3. Germline V gene data show CDR1 as SEHNR and CDR2 as FQNEAQ (reference sequence). V was shortened by 3 bases and J by 0 bases, with 4 bases between the two germline ends. In DNA, the CDR3 is TGTGCCAGCAGCTTCCCGAGCACAGATACGCAGTATTTT. Protein sequence: CASSFPSTDTQYF.